This record concerns one TCR beta chain sequence. This clone is a singleton in its sample. The clone's antigen remains unknown. Base qualities were left out, and no much larger clone turns up one base away. The trial excluded patients who had a history of autoimmune disease or were on systemic immunosuppression. In every dose cohort, peripheral blood was drawn for TCR sequencing at baseline, cycle 4 day 1, and cycle 7 day 1. The samples were taken from a phase I, first-in-human, multicenter, open-label dose-escalation trial of ivuxolimab. Adults with locally advanced or metastatic head and neck squamous cell, hepatocellular, melanoma or renal cell carcinoma were enrolled in the trial. Before TCR sequencing, CD4+ and CD8+ T cells were separately sorted from peripheral blood. The CDR3, from cysteine to phenylalanine, totals 15 residues. Of the read, only the CDR3 DNA is kept; its 45 bases are in frame from base 1. For CDR1 and CDR2, the germline V gene lists KGHSH and LQKENI. V trim: 3 bases; J trim: 2 bases; unmatched bases: 6.

This sample is part of a study of OX40 agonist ivuxolimab in advanced cancers. Describing the broader study: Ivuxolimab was an agonistic, fully human IgG2 monoclonal antibody directed against OX40 (CD134), a costimulatory receptor. The point of sequencing TCRbeta in the periphery was to test whether ivuxolimab changed TCR sequence diversity and drove clonal T-cell expansion. The monotherapy dose-escalation portion (N of about 50 patients) of the phase I ivuxolimab trial is reported in the paper. Patients were allowed to have had prior anti-PD-1, anti-PD-L1 or anti-CTLA-4 therapy, and around two fifths of the dose-escalation patients had been treated with checkpoint inhibitors. The dose-escalation cohort was around 83% male with a mean age of about 60 years, ranging from roughly 23 to 90. Partial responses were achieved by three dose-escalation patients, of whom one had hepatocellular carcinoma and two had cutaneous melanoma. Intravenous ivuxolimab was administered to patients every 2 weeks at six dose levels: 0.01, 0.1, 0.3, 1.5, 3 and 10 mg/kg. Of the roughly 50 dose-escalation patients, hepatocellular carcinoma was present in about 19, melanoma in approximately 15, renal cell carcinoma in 9 and head and neck cancer in 9. The investigation overall reported the following: After ivuxolimab, more expanded clones were found on average in CD8+ T cells than in CD4+ T cells. In the 0.1-3.0 mg/kg groups, partial responders had among the lowest normalized peripheral clonal expansion, particularly in CD8+ T cells. Which antigens the clonally expanded peripheral T cells were specific for was not determined. Low levels of normalized T-cell clonal expansion were also seen in some nonresponding patients. At doses of 0.1 to 3.0 mg/kg, clonal expansion of both CD4+ and CD8+ T cells in blood was seen between baseline and week 6.

For sequencing of the TCRbeta CDR3 region, genomic DNA was extracted from the sorted cells. TCRbeta CDR3 regions were sequenced using the immunoSEQ Assay. The clones in this table, taken by TCRdb from immuneACCESS, are in-frame only. Not every clone is retained; where verified, under half of the shortfall comes from an unresolved V gene, and the cause of the rest is unknown. The sample profile shows 60,000 to 75,000 clones; roughly 90% of them were found once. More than 4.5% of the sample belongs to the ten largest clones. The rearranged segments are TRBV18 and TRBJ2-7, with 8 middle bases fitting TRBD1. The source material was CD4+ or CD8+ T cells sorted from blood, sampled in a trial of the OX40 agonist ivuxolimab. The origin of this receptor is an adult with an advanced solid tumor such as melanoma, head and neck, liver or kidney cancer. The CDR3 region: CASSPPGGTPYEQYF. The bases read TGTGCCAGCTCACCGCCAGGGGGCACTCCCTACGAGCAGTACTTC.